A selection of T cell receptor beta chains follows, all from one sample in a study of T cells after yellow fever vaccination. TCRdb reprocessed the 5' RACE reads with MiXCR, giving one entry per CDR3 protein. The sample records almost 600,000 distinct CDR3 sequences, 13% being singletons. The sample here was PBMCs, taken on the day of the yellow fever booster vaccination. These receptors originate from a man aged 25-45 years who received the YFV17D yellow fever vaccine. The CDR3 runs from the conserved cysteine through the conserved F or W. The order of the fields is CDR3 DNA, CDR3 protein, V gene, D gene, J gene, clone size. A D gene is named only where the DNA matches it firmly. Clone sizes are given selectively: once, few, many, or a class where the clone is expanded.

cdr3_nt: TGCAGTGCTAGCAGGGGAGTTGGGACCGGGGAGCTGTTTTTT
cdr3_aa: CSASRGVGTGELFF
v_call: TRBV20-1
d_call: -
j_call: TRBJ2-2
clone_size: -

cdr3_nt: TGTGCCAGCAGCTCCGACAGACACACAGATACGCAGTATTTT
cdr3_aa: CASSSDRHTDTQYF
v_call: TRBV7-2
d_call: -
j_call: TRBJ2-3
clone_size: -

cdr3_nt: TGTGCCAGCTCACCGGGACAGCCGGCCGGCTACACCTTC
cdr3_aa: CASSPGQPAGYTF
v_call: TRBV18
d_call: TRBD1
j_call: TRBJ1-2
clone_size: few

cdr3_nt: TGCGCCAGCAGTGAAGATAGTAGTGATACGCAGTATTTT
cdr3_aa: CASSEDSSDTQYF
v_call: TRBV10-1
d_call: -
j_call: TRBJ2-3
clone_size: -

cdr3_nt: TGCAGTGCTCCTGGGCAGGGCCAGTTCTTC
cdr3_aa: CSAPGQGQFF
v_call: TRBV20-1
d_call: -
j_call: TRBJ2-1
clone_size: few

cdr3_nt: TGTGCCAGCACTCTGCGGGAGGTCGGGGCGGATACGCAGTATTTT
cdr3_aa: CASTLREVGADTQYF
v_call: TRBV11-2
d_call: TRBD2
j_call: TRBJ2-3
clone_size: few

cdr3_nt: TGTGCCAGCAGCTTAGAGTGGAGCGGGGGCAGGTTCTTC
cdr3_aa: CASSLEWSGGRFF
v_call: TRBV11-2
d_call: TRBD2
j_call: TRBJ2-1
clone_size: many

cdr3_nt: TGTGCCAGCAGCTTAACTAGCGGGTCGGATTTAAGCTCCTACGAGCAGTACTTC
cdr3_aa: CASSLTSGSDLSSYEQYF
v_call: TRBV11-2
d_call: TRBD2
j_call: TRBJ2-7
clone_size: -

cdr3_nt: TGCAGTGCTAGAGATCAGATGGGGGCAGGACAGGGTACCTACGAGCAGTACTTC
cdr3_aa: CSARDQMGAGQGTYEQYF
v_call: TRBV20-1
d_call: TRBD1
j_call: TRBJ2-7
clone_size: -

cdr3_nt: TGTGCCAGCAGCTTCAGTGGGGCTGAAGCTTTCTTT
cdr3_aa: CASSFSGAEAFF
v_call: TRBV7-9
d_call: -
j_call: TRBJ1-1
clone_size: many

cdr3_nt: TGTGCCAGCTCACCGGGGGCGGCCTTGGGACAGGGGCCCCCAGATACGCAGTATTTT
cdr3_aa: CASSPGAALGQGPPDTQYF
v_call: TRBV18
d_call: TRBD1
j_call: TRBJ2-3
clone_size: few

cdr3_nt: TGTGCCAGCAGGGAATCAGGGGGCAGCTCCTACAATGAGCAGTTCTTC
cdr3_aa: CASRESGGSSYNEQFF
v_call: TRBV6-1
d_call: TRBD1
j_call: TRBJ2-1
clone_size: -

cdr3_nt: TGTGCCAGCAGCTTTTCAGGGGGCGAGCAGTACTTC
cdr3_aa: CASSFSGGEQYF
v_call: TRBV7-2
d_call: TRBD1
j_call: TRBJ2-7
clone_size: few